This paragraph covers one T cell receptor beta chain sequence. As handled by the study authors: Using reference gene primer amplification, nucleated cell counts were estimated. Measured with immunoSEQ multiplex PCR; TCRdb has only the in-frame clones, and not every one. Clonal size and the V and J genes are those of that table, whereas D and trimming came from the DNA. The repertoire holds some 160,000 clones, with roughly nine tenths as singletons. This record belongs to a study of blood T cell repertoires in COVID-19. Study overall: T cells, B-cell-depleted T cells, or PBMCs supplied cDNA or gDNA.

Germline loops: CDR1 MDHEN, CDR2 SYDVKM. V shed 6 bases and J shed 4 bases, with 7 bases lying between them. The length of the CDR3 is 12 residues. Sequencing was done on a sample of peripheral blood. The V gene is TRBV28, the J gene TRBJ2-1; no definite D call. The clonotype was recovered from a woman aged 55-75 years with active COVID-19. CDR3 region: CASSAQYNEQFF. The CDR3 nucleotides read TGTGCCAGCAGCGCACAATACAATGAGCAGTTCTTC.